This T cell receptor (beta chain) stems from a study of molecular identifiers for immune sequencing clone quantification. Study-level information: Replicate runs used RNA from roughly 20,000 or 100,000 naive CD8 cells, which was split five ways into aliquots, and four of those aliquots were then sequenced. Study conclusions and caveats: Barcode sharing among identical TCR molecules could make large clones appear smaller. Clones that exceeded 20 RNA copies held over 97% of effector molecules, yet under 1% in naive cells.

In this sample, this clonotype turned up many times. Its target is not known. Trimming took off 7 bases at V and 1 base at J, with 22 bases between the two ends. The CDR3 runs to 16 residues. In germline, CDR1 is SQVTM, CDR2 ANQGSEA. Previously reported methods and listed TCR primers produced the bulk TCR libraries. One entry per CDR3 protein, called by TCRdb with MiXCR from the PCR reads. The top ten clones hold roughly 0.83% of a sample with approximately 680,000 distinct CDR3 sequences, around 25% of them seen once. The chain links TRBV29-1 to TRBJ1-1; D is unclear. The clonotype was recovered from a human donor in good health. Some libraries in this study had Jurkat cell RNA spiked in. The specimen sequenced was naive CD8+ T cells from blood, with Jurkat cell RNA spiked in. The sample's subset: FACS-sorted CD8+CD4-CCR7+CD45RA+ naive T cells. For the CDR3, the DNA is TGCAGCGCTGGGGTCCGCGAAGGTAGTTGGAACACTGAAGCTTTCTTT. Translation gives CSAGVREGSWNTEAFF.